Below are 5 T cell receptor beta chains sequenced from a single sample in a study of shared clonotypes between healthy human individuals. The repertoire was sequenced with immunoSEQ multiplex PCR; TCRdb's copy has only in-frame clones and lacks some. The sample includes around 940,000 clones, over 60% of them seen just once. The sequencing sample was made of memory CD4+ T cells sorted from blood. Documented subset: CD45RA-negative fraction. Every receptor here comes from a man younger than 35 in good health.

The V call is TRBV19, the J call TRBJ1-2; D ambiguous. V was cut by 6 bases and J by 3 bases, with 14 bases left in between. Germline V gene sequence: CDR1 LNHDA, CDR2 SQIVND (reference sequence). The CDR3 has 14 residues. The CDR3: CASRTEGNHYGYTF. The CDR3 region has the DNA TGTGCCAGTAGAACCGAGGGCAACCACTATGGCTACACCTTC.

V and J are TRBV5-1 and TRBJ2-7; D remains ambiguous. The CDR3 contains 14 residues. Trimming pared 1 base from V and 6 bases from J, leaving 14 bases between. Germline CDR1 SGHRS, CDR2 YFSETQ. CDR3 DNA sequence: TGCGCCAGCAGCTTGTCGAATTCCTACTTCGAGCAGTACTTC. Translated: CASSLSNSYFEQYF.

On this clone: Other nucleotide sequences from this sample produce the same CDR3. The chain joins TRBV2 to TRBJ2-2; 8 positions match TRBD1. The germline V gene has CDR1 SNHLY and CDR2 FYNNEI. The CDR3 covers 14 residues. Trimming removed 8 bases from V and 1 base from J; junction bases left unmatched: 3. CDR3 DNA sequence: TGTGCCAGCTCCGGACAGGGGAACACCGGGGAGCTGTTTTTT. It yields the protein CASSGQGNTGELFF. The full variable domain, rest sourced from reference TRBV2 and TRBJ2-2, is EPEVTQTPSHQVTQMGQEVILRCVPISNHLYFYWYRQILGQKVEFLVSFYNNEISEKSEIFDDQFSVERPDGSNFTLKIRSTKLEDSAMYFCASSGQGNTGELFFGEGSRLTVL.

The CDR3 sequence is CASSLEQGRNEQFF. CDR3 sequence (DNA): TGCGCCAGCAGCTTGGAACAGGGTAGGAATGAGCAGTTCTTC. The rearrangement joins TRBV5-1 to TRBJ2-1, with D possibly matching TRBD1 (6 bases). Between the trimmed V and J ends, which lost 0 bases and 7 bases, there was a span of 11 bases. The CDR3 spans 14 residues. Germline-derived CDR1 and CDR2 are SGHRS and YFSETQ.

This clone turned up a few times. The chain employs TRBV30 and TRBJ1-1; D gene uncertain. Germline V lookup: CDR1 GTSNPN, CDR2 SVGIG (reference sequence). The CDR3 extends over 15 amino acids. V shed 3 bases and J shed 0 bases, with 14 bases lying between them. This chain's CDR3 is CAWSPSKGLNTEAFF. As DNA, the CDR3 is TGTGCCTGGAGCCCCTCGAAAGGCTTGAACACTGAAGCTTTCTTT.